Reported below is one T cell receptor (beta chain). The data were produced by immunoSEQ multiplex PCR, yet TCRdb's version contains in-frame clones alone and is incomplete. The table shows approximately 53,000 clones, with approximately 90% occurring only once. This specimen comes from a study of control samples from healthy donors and cancer patients. In germline, CDR1 is LGHNA, CDR2 YNFKEQ. V shed 0 bases and J shed 2 bases, with 14 bases lying between them. The CDR3 spans 16 residues. The receptor's source is a man aged 25-40 years with colorectal cancer. This chain joins TRBV4-2 and TRBJ2-7, with no clear D. Sample: PBMCs. CDR3 sequence reads: CASSQDPKGTTYEQYF. The CDR3 region has the DNA TGTGCCAGCAGCCAAGACCCAAAGGGAACCACCTACGAGCAGTACTTC.